This TCR beta chain was profiled in a study of T cells after yellow fever vaccination. Study-wide findings and caveats: The study re-detected most primary-vaccination clones after the booster (about 95% CD4, around 89% CD8). The bulk population could contribute abundant contaminating clonotypes to FACS-sorted repertoires.

Looked up from germline, CDR1 is SGHNT and CDR2 is YYREEE (reference sequence). CDR3 length: 16 amino acids. V shed 0 bases, J shed 2 bases, and the junction held 5 bases outside the gene matches. TCRdb re-analysed the 5' RACE reads in MiXCR, keeping a single row per CDR3 protein. This repertoire shows around 350,000 distinct CDR3 sequences, about 6.2% found once; its top ten account for approximately 16%. This clonotype has more than one count but fewer than ten. Its antigen is not known. This chain joins TRBV5-4 and TRBJ2-1, with TRBD2 matching 7 bases. The source of this sequence is a man aged 25 to 40 who received the YFV17D yellow fever vaccine. The input for sequencing was PBMCs, taken 5 days after the yellow fever booster vaccination. CDR3: CASSLGGGTTYNEQFF. Written as DNA, the CDR3 is TGTGCCAGCAGCTTGGGGGGGGGGACCACCTACAATGAGCAGTTCTTC.